The TCR beta chain described here comes from a study of T cells after yellow fever vaccination. As TCR cDNA was made by 5'RACE template switching, a universal primer site and UMIs were added. TCRdb fed the 5' RACE reads into MiXCR, producing one record per CDR3 protein. The table lists some 320,000 distinct CDR3 sequences, 7.5% to 9.5% of them singletons. V lost 1 base to trimming and J lost 3 bases, with 9 bases between them. Germline assignment: CDR1 SGHRS and CDR2 YFSETQ. The CDR3 runs 14 residues. This clonotype was detected many times. No antigen is known for it. Findings and limits, study-wide: A weaker secondary response peaked on day 5, the primary on day 15. Clonotypes shared by both compartments, CD4 and CD8, made up a small share. Within FACS-sorted repertoires, abundant clonotypes contaminating from the bulk population could be present.

This chain uses TRBV5-1 with TRBJ2-3, with D possibly being TRBD1 or TRBD2 (5 bases each). The sequencing here drew on CD4+ T cells sorted from PBMCs, taken 5 days after the yellow fever booster vaccination. The receptor's source is a man aged 18 to 30 who received the YFV17D yellow fever vaccine. The CDR3 DNA reads TGCGCCAGCAGCTTGACGAGGGGAACAGATACGCAGTATTTT. Translated: CASSLTRGTDTQYF.